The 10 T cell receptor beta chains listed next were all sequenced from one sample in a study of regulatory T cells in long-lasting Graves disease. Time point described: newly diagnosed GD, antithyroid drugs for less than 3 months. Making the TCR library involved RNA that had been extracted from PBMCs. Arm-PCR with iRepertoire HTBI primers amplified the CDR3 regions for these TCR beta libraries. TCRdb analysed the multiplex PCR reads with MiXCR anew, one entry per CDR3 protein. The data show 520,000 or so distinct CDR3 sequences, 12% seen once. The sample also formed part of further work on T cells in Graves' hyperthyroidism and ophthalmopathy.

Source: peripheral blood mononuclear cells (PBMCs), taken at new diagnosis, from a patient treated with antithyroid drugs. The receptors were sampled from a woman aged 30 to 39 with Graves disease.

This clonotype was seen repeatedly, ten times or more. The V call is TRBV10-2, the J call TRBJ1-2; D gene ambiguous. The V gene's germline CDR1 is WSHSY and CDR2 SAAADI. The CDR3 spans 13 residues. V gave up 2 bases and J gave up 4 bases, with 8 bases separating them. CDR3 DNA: TGCGCCAGCAGTGAGGAAGCAGCCTATGGCTACACCTTC. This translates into CASSEEAAYGYTF.

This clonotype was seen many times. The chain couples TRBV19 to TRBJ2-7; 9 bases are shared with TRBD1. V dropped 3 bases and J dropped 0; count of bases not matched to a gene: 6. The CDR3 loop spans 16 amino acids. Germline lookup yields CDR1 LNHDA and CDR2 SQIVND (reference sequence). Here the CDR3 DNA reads TGTGCCAGTAGTATGTCGGGACAGGGCGGCTCCTACGAGCAGTACTTC. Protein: CASSMSGQGGSYEQYF.

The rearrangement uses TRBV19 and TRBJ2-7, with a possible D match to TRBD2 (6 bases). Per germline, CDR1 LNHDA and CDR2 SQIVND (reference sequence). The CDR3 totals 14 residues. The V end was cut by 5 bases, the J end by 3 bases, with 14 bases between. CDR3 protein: CASSSPGGIYEQYF. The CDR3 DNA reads TGTGCCAGTAGTTCTCCTGGGGGGATCTACGAGCAGTACTTC.

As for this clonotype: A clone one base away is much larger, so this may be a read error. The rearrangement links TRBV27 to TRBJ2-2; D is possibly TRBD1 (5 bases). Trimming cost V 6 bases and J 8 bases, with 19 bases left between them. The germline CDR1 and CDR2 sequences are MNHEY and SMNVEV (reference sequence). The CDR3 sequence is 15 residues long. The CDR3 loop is CASSSPRAGRGELFF. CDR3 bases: TGTGCCAGCAGCTCTCCCAGGGCCGGGCGGGGGGAGCTGTTTTTT.

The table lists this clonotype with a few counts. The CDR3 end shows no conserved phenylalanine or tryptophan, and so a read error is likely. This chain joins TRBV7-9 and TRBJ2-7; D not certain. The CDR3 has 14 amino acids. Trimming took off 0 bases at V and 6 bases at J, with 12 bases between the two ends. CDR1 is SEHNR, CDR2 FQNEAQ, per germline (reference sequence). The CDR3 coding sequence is TGTGCCAGCAGCTTAGCGCTAGGGTTTTCCGAGCAGTACCTC. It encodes CASSLALGFSEQYL.

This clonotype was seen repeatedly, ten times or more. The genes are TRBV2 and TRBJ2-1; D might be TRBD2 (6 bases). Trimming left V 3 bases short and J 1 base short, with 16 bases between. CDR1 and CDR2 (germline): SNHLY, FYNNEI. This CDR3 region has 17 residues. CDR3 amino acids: CASSEGRSGPSYNEQFF. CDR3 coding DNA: TGTGCCAGCAGTGAGGGCCGTAGCGGACCTTCCTACAATGAGCAGTTCTTC.

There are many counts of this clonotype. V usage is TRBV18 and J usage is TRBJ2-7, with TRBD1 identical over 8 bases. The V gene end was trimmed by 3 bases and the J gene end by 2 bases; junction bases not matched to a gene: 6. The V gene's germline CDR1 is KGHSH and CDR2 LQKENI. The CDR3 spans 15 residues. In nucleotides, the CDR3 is TGTGCCAGCTCACCGAGGACAGGGCGGACCTACGAGCAGTACTTC. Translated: CASSPRTGRTYEQYF.

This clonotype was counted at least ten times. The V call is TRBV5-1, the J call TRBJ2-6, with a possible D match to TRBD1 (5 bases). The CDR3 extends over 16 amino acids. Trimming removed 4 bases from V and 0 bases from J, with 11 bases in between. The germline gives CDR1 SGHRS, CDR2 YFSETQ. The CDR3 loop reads CASSQGSLSGANVLTF. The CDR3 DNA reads TGCGCCAGCAGCCAGGGTAGCCTCTCTGGGGCCAACGTCCTGACTTTC.

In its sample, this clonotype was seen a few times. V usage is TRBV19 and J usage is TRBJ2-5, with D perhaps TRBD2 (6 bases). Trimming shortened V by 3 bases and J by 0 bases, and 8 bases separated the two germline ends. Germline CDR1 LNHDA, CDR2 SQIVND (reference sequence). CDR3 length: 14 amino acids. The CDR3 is CASSMPSDQETQYF. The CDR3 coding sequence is TGTGCCAGTAGTATGCCTAGCGACCAAGAGACCCAGTACTTC.

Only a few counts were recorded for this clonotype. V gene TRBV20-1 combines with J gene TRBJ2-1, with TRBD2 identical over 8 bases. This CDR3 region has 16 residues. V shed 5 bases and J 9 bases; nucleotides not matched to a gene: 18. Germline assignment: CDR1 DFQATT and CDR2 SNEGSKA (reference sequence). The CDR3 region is CSARSLGLGSQSEQFF. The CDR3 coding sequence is TGCAGTGCTCGCTCATTGGGACTAGGATCCCAAAGTGAGCAGTTCTTC.